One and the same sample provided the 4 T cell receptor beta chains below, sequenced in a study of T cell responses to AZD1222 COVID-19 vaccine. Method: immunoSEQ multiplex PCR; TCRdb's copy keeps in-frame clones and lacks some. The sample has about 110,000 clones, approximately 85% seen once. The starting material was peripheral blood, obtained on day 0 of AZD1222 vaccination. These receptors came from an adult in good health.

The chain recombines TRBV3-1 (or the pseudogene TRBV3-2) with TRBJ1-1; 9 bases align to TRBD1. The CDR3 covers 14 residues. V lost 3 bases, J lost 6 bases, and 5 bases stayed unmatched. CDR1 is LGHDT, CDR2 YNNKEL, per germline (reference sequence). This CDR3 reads CASSQGTGFAEAFF. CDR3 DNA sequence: TGTGCCAGCAGCCAGGGGACAGGGTTCGCTGAAGCTTTCTTT.

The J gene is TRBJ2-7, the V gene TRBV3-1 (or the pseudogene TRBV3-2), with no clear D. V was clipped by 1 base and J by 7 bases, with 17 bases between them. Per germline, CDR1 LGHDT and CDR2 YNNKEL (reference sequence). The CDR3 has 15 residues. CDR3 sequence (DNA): TGTGCCAGCAGCCAAGCCCCAAGGAAGGGTTGGGAGCAGTACTTC. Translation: CASSQAPRKGWEQYF.

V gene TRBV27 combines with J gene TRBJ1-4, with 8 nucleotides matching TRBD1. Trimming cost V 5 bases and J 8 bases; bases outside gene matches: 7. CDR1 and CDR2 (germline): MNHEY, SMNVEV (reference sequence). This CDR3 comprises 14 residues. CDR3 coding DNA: TGTGCCAGCAGTCCGACAGGGGAAGGAGAAAAACTGTTTTTT. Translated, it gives CASSPTGEGEKLFF.

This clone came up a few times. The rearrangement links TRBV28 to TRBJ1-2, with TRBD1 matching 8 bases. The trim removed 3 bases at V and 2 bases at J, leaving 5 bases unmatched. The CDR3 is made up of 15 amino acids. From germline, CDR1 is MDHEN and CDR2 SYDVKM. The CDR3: CASSFWSGGNYGYTF. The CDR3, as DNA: TGTGCCAGCAGTTTCTGGTCAGGGGGCAACTATGGCTACACCTTC.